This TCR beta chain was observed in a study of cytomegalovirus exposure and HLA in healthy donors. Study summary: Among the 350 to 500 donors who were genotyped, 70% to 90% fell in the genetic ancestry cluster that is associated with self-reported Caucasian donors. Whole-study findings and limits: HLA alleles were associated with some 17,000 TCR beta sequences in a later analysis at 0.05 false discovery rate. The study found most TCR sequences rare, yet found some public TCRs in many donors. Most of the CMV-associated TCR beta chains (in a later analysis) appeared to be HLA-restricted.

Germline CDR1 is LGHNA and CDR2 is YNFKEQ. The CDR3 extends over 18 amino acids. The J segment lost 4 bases and the V segment lost 0 bases, leaving 9 bases of the junction unmatched. The PCR ran on 60 Vbeta and 13 Jbeta primers. Produced via immunoSEQ multiplex PCR; TCRdb's table is partial and in-frame only. Its table lists about 140,000 clones. Remarks on this clone: Its antigen is currently unknown.

The chain is built from TRBV4-2 and TRBJ2-5, with 12 positions matching TRBD2. Sequenced material: PBMCs. The TCR was taken from a male donor in good health and CMV-seronegative. CDR3 nucleotide sequence: TGTGCCAGCAGCCAAGATTTCGGGCTAGCGGGGGGGGGAGAGACCCAGTACTTC. It is translated as CASSQDFGLAGGGETQYF.